What follows are 32 T cell receptor beta chains derived from one specimen sequenced in a study of Ad26.COV2.S vaccination and SARS-CoV-2 variants. Clones were sequenced by immunoSEQ multiplex PCR, and TCRdb holds only the in-frame ones, with some missing. The sample holds hundreds of thousands of clones; about 87% are singletons and the top ten take under 4%. Treatment in this sample: around 19 received Ad26.COV2.S at low or high dose, single or two shots; about 5 received placebo; per-sample allocation not given. Material that was analyzed had been drawn on day 63 after the first vaccine or placebo injection. This specimen consisted of peripheral blood, obtained in a trial of Ad26.COV2.S vaccine versus placebo. The receptors shown here come from a person aged 18-60 years who received the Ad26.COV2.S COVID-19 vaccine or a placebo.

The chain links TRBV6-5 to TRBJ2-7; 9 positions match TRBD1. Germline V gene sequence: CDR1 MNHEY, CDR2 SVGAGI. The CDR3 has 15 amino acids. V shed 6 bases and J 1 base; nucleotides not matched to a gene: 7. The CDR3 region is CASSPGQGTSYEQYF. DNA for the CDR3: TGTGCCAGCAGCCCCGGACAGGGGACTTCCTACGAGCAGTACTTC.

This clone is a singleton in its sample. The chain carries TRBV25-1 and TRBJ1-1; 7 bases fit TRBD1. The V gene's germline CDR1 is MGHDK and CDR2 SYGVNS. The junction had 3 bases not matched to a gene; V was cut back by 8 bases and J by 0 bases. The CDR3 sequence is 13 residues long. Here the CDR3 reads CASSGTVNTEAFF. The CDR3 DNA sequence: TGTGCCAGCTCCGGGACAGTGAACACTGAAGCTTTCTTT.

Regarding this clone: This could be a read error, since a much larger clone is one nucleotide away. Distinct nucleotide sequences in the sample also encode this CDR3. The chain joins TRBV15 to TRBJ1-5; tentatively, D is TRBD1 (6 bases). Trimming removed 3 bases at V and 2 bases at J, with 23 bases between. Germline V gives CDR1 LNHNV, CDR2 YYDKDF (reference sequence). The CDR3 is 19 residues long. The CDR3 sequence is CATSRTTTGGRVGNQPQHF. In DNA, the CDR3 is TGTGCCACCAGCAGGACCACTACTGGGGGGCGGGTGGGCAATCAGCCCCAGCATTTT.

V gene TRBV6-6 combines with J gene TRBJ2-7; 7 nucleotides agree with TRBD1. The CDR3 consists of 13 residues. CDR1 and CDR2 (germline): MNHNY, SVGAGI (reference sequence). V shed 10 bases, J shed 7 bases, and the junction held 13 bases outside the gene matches. In nucleotides, the CDR3 is TGTGCCACCTTTGAGGACAGGTCGGGAGAGCAGTACTTC. Amino acid sequence: CATFEDRSGEQYF.

The chain employs TRBV6-1 and TRBJ1-1; 9 bases map to TRBD1. The CDR3 is made up of 15 amino acids. The germline CDR1 and CDR2 sequences are MNHNS and SASEGT. With V trimmed by 6 bases and J by 3 bases, 8 bases remained unmatched. The CDR3 sequence is CASSKTGQGDTEAFF. CDR3 sequence (DNA): TGTGCCAGCAGCAAGACGGGACAGGGAGACACTGAAGCTTTCTTT.

The V gene is TRBV28, the J gene TRBJ1-4, with a possible D match to TRBD1 (5 bases). The ends were cut back, 4 bases at V and 0 bases at J, with 9 bases in the middle. Germline V CDR1 and CDR2: MDHEN, SYDVKM. The CDR3 has 15 residues. This CDR3 is CASSSGGATNEKLFF. The CDR3 nucleotides are TGTGCCAGCAGTTCCGGGGGAGCAACTAATGAAAAACTGTTTTTT.

The rearrangement uses TRBV7-9 and TRBJ2-7, with D hard to call. V dropped 6 bases and J dropped 2 bases, with 8 bases sitting between them. The CDR3 consists of 12 residues. The germline V gene encodes CDR1 SEHNR and CDR2 FQNEAQ (reference sequence). In nucleotides, the CDR3 is TGTGCCAGCAGTGACGGAACCTACGAGCAGTACTTC. This codes for CASSDGTYEQYF.

This chain links TRBV30 with TRBJ2-7; D is unresolved. Trimming shortened V by 0 bases and J by 4 bases, and 13 bases separated the two germline ends. The V gene's germline CDR1 is GTSNPN and CDR2 SVGIG (reference sequence). There are 14 residues in the CDR3. The CDR3 is CAWSVEVLGYEQYF. CDR3 nucleotide sequence: TGTGCCTGGAGTGTAGAGGTCTTGGGGTACGAGCAGTACTTC.

The chain joins TRBV4-3 to TRBJ2-7, with 9 bases identical to TRBD2. Germline CDR1 LGHNA, CDR2 YSLEER. The CDR3 runs to 15 residues. Germline trimming cut 2 bases from V and 2 bases from J; bases unmatched to any gene: 4. In DNA, the CDR3 is TGCGCCAGCAGCCAAAATAGCGGGGGAACCTACGAGCAGTACTTC. Translation: CASSQNSGGTYEQYF.

This clone has only one observation. This chain joins TRBV14 and TRBJ2-7; 9 positions match TRBD1. The CDR3 totals 15 residues. V gave up 4 bases and J gave up 5 bases; unmatched junction bases: 9. Germline values: CDR1 SGHDN, CDR2 FVKESK. CDR3 sequence (DNA): TGTGCCAGCAGCCGACCGGGACAGGGCGTACACGAGCAGTACTTC. This sequence encodes CASSRPGQGVHEQYF.

The chain carries TRBV9 and TRBJ1-1; possible D gene TRBD1, 6 bases. V shed 3 bases and J shed 6 bases, with 12 bases lying between them. The CDR3 sequence is 13 residues long. From germline, CDR1 is SGDLS and CDR2 YYNGEE. CDR3 DNA sequence: TGTGCCAGCAGCGCGACAGGCCAGCCTGAAGCTTTCTTT. Translated, it gives CASSATGQPEAFF.

The chain uses TRBV7-2 and TRBJ2-7; TRBD1 agrees at 8 bases. Germline CDR1 and CDR2: SGHTA and FQGNSA. The CDR3 is made up of 15 amino acids. V shed 5 bases and J 2 bases; nucleotides not matched to a gene: 8. The CDR3 sequence is CASSQGAGNTYEQYF. As DNA, the CDR3 is TGTGCCAGCAGCCAGGGGGCAGGTAATACCTACGAGCAGTACTTC. Variable domain in full (rest from reference TRBV7-2 and TRBJ2-7): GAGVSQSPSNKVTEKGKDVELRCDPISGHTALYWYRQSLGQGLEFLIYFQGNSAPDKSGLPSDRFSAERTGGSVSTLTIQRTQQEDSAVYLCASSQGAGNTYEQYFGPGTRLTVT.

The chain employs TRBV7-9 and TRBJ2-1; D unclear. The germline CDR1 and CDR2 sequences are SEHNR and FQNEAQ (reference sequence). V was pared by 2 bases and J by 8 bases, with 13 bases between. The CDR3 loop spans 14 amino acids. CDR3 sequence reads: CASSLRLPVDEQFF. The DNA for the CDR3 is TGTGCCAGCAGCTTACGTCTTCCCGTAGATGAGCAGTTCTTC.

The chain is built from TRBV3-1 (or the pseudogene TRBV3-2) and TRBJ1-3; TRBD1 matches at 8 bases. This CDR3 comprises 16 residues. Trimming removed 4 bases from V and 4 bases from J; junction bases left unmatched: 9. The germline CDR1 and CDR2 sequences are LGHDT and YNNKEL (reference sequence). The CDR3 sequence is CASSPGQGSAGNTIYF. The CDR3, as DNA: TGTGCCAGCAGCCCAGGACAGGGATCAGCGGGAAACACCATATATTTT.

Comments on this clone: The sample carries other DNA sequences with the same CDR3. The genes are TRBV5-1 and TRBJ2-2, with TRBD1 identical over 8 bases. The CDR3 runs 14 residues. With V trimmed by 4 bases and J by 6 bases, 5 bases remained unmatched. Germline V gene data show CDR1 as SGHRS and CDR2 as YFSETQ. The CDR3 loop is CASSLGQGAGELFF. DNA for the CDR3: TGCGCCAGCAGCCTCGGACAGGGCGCCGGGGAGCTGTTTTTT.

This clone was recorded a few times. This rearrangement joins TRBV5-6 to TRBJ1-5; D remains unclear. Trimming removed 1 base at V and 2 bases at J, with 10 bases between. The germline V gene encodes CDR1 SGHDT and CDR2 YYEEEE. The CDR3 totals 15 residues. The CDR3 sequence is CASSLRGGGNQPQHF. DNA of the CDR3: TGTGCCAGCAGCTTGCGGGGAGGCGGCAATCAGCCCCAGCATTTT.

This chain links TRBV18 with TRBJ2-1; the D is unclear. CDR3 size: 14 residues. Germline V gene sequence: CDR1 KGHSH, CDR2 LQKENI. The V and J ends lost 0 bases and 5 bases respectively, with 8 bases between them. The CDR3 DNA follows: TGTGCCAGCTCACCACCTTCCAGCGACAATGAGCAGTTCTTC. It yields the protein CASSPPSSDNEQFF.

The V and J genes are TRBV27 and TRBJ1-1, with D unclear. V shed 3 bases and J shed 0 bases, with 5 bases lying between them. The CDR3 extends over 13 amino acids. Germline loops: CDR1 MNHEY, CDR2 SMNVEV (reference sequence). CDR3 nucleotide sequence: TGTGCCAGCAGTTTGAGACTGAACACTGAAGCTTTCTTT. Its translation is CASSLRLNTEAFF.

V and J are TRBV4-1 and TRBJ2-6; a possible D gene is TRBD2 (5 bases). V was clipped by 1 base and J by 1 base, with 8 bases between them. Germline loops: CDR1 MGHRA, CDR2 YSYEKL. This CDR3 has 16 amino acids. For the CDR3, the DNA is TGCGCCAGCAGCCAAGTGGGGAGATCTGGGGCCAACGTCCTGACTTTC. Protein sequence: CASSQVGRSGANVLTF.

This clone was seen many times. The chain employs TRBV6-2 or TRBV6-3 and TRBJ2-7; D remains unclear. Germline assignment: CDR1 MNHEY and CDR2 SVGEGT. The V end was cut by 5 bases, the J end by 3 bases, with 11 bases between. This CDR3 comprises 13 residues. The CDR3 reads CASSKERNYEQYF. Written as DNA, the CDR3 is TGTGCCAGCAGTAAGGAACGGAACTACGAGCAGTACTTC.

This sequence joins TRBV6-5 and TRBJ1-4; maybe TRBD1 (6 bases). Germline V gene lookup returns CDR1 MNHEY and CDR2 SVGAGI. V lost 2 bases to trimming and J lost 3 bases, with 10 bases between them. This CDR3 region has 15 residues. The chain's CDR3 is CASSYGGGANEKLFF. CDR3 DNA: TGTGCCAGCAGTTACGGAGGGGGAGCTAATGAAAAACTGTTTTTT.

The chain uses TRBV6-5 and TRBJ1-1; TRBD1 might be the D (5 bases). The CDR3 contains 12 residues. Germline CDR1 reads MNHEY; CDR2 reads SVGAGI. V gave up 10 bases and J gave up 4 bases, with 13 bases separating them. CDR3 sequence: CATREEGTEAFF. The CDR3 region has the DNA TGTGCCACCAGGGAGGAGGGCACTGAAGCTTTCTTT.

This chain links TRBV18 with TRBJ2-7; D is unclear. V was cut by 3 bases and J by 1 base, with 10 bases left in between. CDR3 size: 14 residues. Germline CDR1 and CDR2: KGHSH and LQKENI. This CDR3 reads CASSPGRQSYEQYF. CDR3 DNA: TGTGCCAGCTCACCGGGCCGGCAATCCTACGAGCAGTACTTC.

CDR3 coding DNA: TGTGCCTGGAGTGGGGTGGGTCTAATAGGGCAGTCCTACGAGCAGTACTTC. Its translation is CAWSGVGLIGQSYEQYF. J is TRBJ2-7 and V is TRBV30, with D hard to call. The V end lost 1 base, the J end lost 1 base, and 20 bases lay between the germline ends. The germline CDR1 and CDR2 sequences are GTSNPN and SVGIG (reference sequence). This CDR3 has 17 amino acids.

The CDR3 nucleotides are TGCGCCAGCAGCGGCATATGGGTGCGGATCTACGAGCAGTACTTC. Translated, it gives CASSGIWVRIYEQYF. The genes are TRBV5-1 and TRBJ2-7; D is undetermined. Trimming removed 4 bases at V and 3 bases at J, with 17 bases between. Germline CDR1 is SGHRS and CDR2 is YFSETQ. The CDR3 length is 15 residues. The whole variable domain, remainder taken from reference TRBV5-1 and TRBJ2-7, is KAGVTQTPRYLIKTRGQQVTLSCSPISGHRSVSWYQQTPGQGLQFLFEYFSETQRNKGNFPGRFSGRQFSNSRSEMNVSTLELGDSALYLCASSGIWVRIYEQYFGPGTRLTVT.

The chain combines TRBV29-1 with TRBJ2-4; D gene unclear. The CDR3 has 11 amino acids. Trimming left V 7 bases short and J 7 bases short, with 11 bases between. The germline V gene encodes CDR1 SQVTM and CDR2 ANQGSEA. CDR3: CSAETRNIQYF. The DNA for the CDR3 is TGCAGCGCCGAGACACGGAACATTCAGTACTTC.

V gene TRBV30 combines with J gene TRBJ2-2; TRBD2 aligns across 7 bases. Germline V gives CDR1 GTSNPN, CDR2 SVGIG (reference sequence). This CDR3 has 12 amino acids. This CDR3 reads CAQAGDTGELFF. CDR3 coding DNA: TGTGCTCAGGCGGGGGATACCGGGGAGCTGTTTTTT.

J is TRBJ1-6 and V is TRBV3-1 (or the pseudogene TRBV3-2), with 11 bases lining up with TRBD1. Germline lookup yields CDR1 LGHDT and CDR2 YNNKEL (reference sequence). The V and J ends lost 4 bases and 7 bases, in that order; junction bases with no gene match: 0. The CDR3 totals 14 residues. The CDR3 DNA is TGTGCCAGCAGCCGGACAGGGGGCAATTCACCCCTCCACTTT. Translated, it gives CASSRTGGNSPLHF.

The chain has TRBV19 and TRBJ1-2; 7 bases match TRBD1. V was pared by 6 bases and J by 8 bases, with 12 bases of the junction left unmatched. The germline V gene encodes CDR1 LNHDA and CDR2 SQIVND (reference sequence). CDR3 length: 14 residues. CDR3 residues: CASSSVRQGWGYTF. The CDR3 DNA sequence: TGTGCCAGTAGCAGCGTTCGACAGGGATGGGGCTACACCTTC.

The chain is built from TRBV3-1 (or the pseudogene TRBV3-2) and TRBJ2-7; D is uncertain. CDR1 and CDR2 (germline): LGHDT, YNNKEL (reference sequence). The CDR3 extends over 12 amino acids. Trimming left V 3 bases short and J 2 bases short, with 5 bases between. The CDR3 protein is CASSQGTYEQYF. CDR3 bases: TGTGCCAGCAGCCAGGGGACCTACGAGCAGTACTTC.

The V and J genes are TRBV5-1 and TRBJ2-7, with D hard to call. Germline loops: CDR1 SGHRS, CDR2 YFSETQ. V was pared by 1 base and J by 7 bases, with 15 bases between. There are 14 residues in the CDR3. Here the CDR3 reads CASSLNFQTGEQYF. The CDR3 nucleotides read TGCGCCAGCAGCTTGAATTTCCAGACCGGAGAGCAGTACTTC.

This chain links TRBV11-3 with TRBJ1-1; D unresolved. Germline lookup yields CDR1 SGHNT and CDR2 YENEEA. The CDR3 is made up of 13 amino acids. V lost 2 bases and J 1 base, leaving 5 bases between the germline ends. The CDR3 protein is CASSLNGNTEAFF. CDR3 coding DNA: TGTGCCAGCAGCTTAAACGGGAACACTGAAGCTTTCTTT.